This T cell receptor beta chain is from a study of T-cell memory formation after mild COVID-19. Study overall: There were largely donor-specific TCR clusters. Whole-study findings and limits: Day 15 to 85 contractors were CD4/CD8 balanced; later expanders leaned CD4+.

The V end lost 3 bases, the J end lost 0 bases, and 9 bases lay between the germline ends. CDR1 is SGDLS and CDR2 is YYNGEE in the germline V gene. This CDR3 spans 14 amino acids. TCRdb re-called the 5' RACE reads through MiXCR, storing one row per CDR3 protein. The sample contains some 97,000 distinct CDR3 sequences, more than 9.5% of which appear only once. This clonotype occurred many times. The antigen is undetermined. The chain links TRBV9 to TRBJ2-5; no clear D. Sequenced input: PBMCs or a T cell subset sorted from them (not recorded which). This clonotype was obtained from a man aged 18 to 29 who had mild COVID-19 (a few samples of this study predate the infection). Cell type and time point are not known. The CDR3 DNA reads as TGTGCCAGCAGCGACCTTGGGTACCAAGAGACCCAGTACTTC. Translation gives CASSDLGYQETQYF.